This T cell receptor beta chain stems from a study of beta chain features in type 1 diabetes. Findings and limits, study-wide: Patients with Type 1 diabetes showed moderately but significantly shorter TCRB CDR3s in all four CD4+ subsets.

CDR1 and CDR2 from the germline V gene are MGHRA and YSYEKL. V shed 2 bases and J 5 bases; nucleotides not matched to a gene: 9. This CDR3 comprises 17 residues. Sequencing targeted expressed TCRB transcripts, as all isolated RNA had been reverse transcribed. The table came from immunoSEQ multiplex PCR; TCRdb's copy has only in-frame clones and leaves some out. This sample yields hundreds of thousands of clones, of which over 10% are seen a single time; less than 0.025% belongs to the top ten. Notes on this clone: The antigen remains undetermined.

The genes are TRBV4-1 and TRBJ1-6; TRBD1 matches at 7 bases. The receptor's source is a man between 18 and 35 years old with type 1 diabetes. Sequences were obtained from naive CD4+ T cells from blood. This CDR3 reads CASSQYKTGQNNSPLHF. In DNA, the CDR3 is TGCGCCAGCAGCCAATATAAGACGGGACAGAATAATTCACCCCTCCACTTT.